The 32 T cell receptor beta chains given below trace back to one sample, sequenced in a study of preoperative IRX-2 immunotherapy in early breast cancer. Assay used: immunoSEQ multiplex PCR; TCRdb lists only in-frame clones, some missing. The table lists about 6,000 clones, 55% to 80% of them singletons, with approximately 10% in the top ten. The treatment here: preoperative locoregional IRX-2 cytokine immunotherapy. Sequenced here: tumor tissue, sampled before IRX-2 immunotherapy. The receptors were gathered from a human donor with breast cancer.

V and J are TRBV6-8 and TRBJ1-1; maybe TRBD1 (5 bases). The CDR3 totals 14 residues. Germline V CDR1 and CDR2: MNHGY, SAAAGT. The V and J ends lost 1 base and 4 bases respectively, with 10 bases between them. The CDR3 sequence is CASSYWGTGTEAFF. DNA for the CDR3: TGTGCCAGCAGTTACTGGGGCACCGGCACTGAAGCTTTCTTT.

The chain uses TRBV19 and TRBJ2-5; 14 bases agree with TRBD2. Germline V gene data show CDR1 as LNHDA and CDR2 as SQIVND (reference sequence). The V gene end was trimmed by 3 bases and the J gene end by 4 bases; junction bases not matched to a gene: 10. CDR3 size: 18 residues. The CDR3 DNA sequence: TGTGCCAGTAGTATCGGGACTAGCGGGAGCCCTGGTTCAGAGACCCAGTACTTC. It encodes CASSIGTSGSPGSETQYF.

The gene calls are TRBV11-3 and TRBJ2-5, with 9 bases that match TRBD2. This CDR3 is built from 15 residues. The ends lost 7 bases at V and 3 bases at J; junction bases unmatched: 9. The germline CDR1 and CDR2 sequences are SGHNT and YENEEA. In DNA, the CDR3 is TGTGCCAGCAACTTCATTGCTAGCGGGGAAGAGACCCAGTACTTC. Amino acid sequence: CASNFIASGEETQYF.

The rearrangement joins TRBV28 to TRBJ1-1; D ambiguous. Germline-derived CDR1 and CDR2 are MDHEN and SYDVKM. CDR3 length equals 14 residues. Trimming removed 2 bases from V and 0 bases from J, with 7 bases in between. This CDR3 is CASSLGQLNTEAFF. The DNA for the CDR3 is TGTGCCAGCAGTTTAGGGCAGCTGAACACTGAAGCTTTCTTT.

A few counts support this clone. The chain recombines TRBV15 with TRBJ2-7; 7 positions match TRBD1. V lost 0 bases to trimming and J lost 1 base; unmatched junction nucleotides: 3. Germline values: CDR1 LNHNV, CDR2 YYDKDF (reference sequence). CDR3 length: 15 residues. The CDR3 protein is CATSRDLDRSYEQYF. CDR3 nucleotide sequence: TGTGCCACCAGCAGAGATCTGGACAGGTCCTACGAGCAGTACTTC.

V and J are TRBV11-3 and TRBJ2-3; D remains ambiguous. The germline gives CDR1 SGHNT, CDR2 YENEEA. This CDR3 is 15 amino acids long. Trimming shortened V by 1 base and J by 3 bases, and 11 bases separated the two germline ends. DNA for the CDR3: TGTGCCAGCAGCTTAGTCCGGGTAACTACAGATACGCAGTATTTT. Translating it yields CASSLVRVTTDTQYF.

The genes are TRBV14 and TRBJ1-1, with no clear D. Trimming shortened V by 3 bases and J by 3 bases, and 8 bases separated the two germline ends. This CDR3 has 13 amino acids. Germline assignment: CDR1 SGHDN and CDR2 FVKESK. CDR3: CASSHIRHTEAFF. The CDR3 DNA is TGTGCCAGCAGCCACATAAGACACACTGAAGCTTTCTTT.

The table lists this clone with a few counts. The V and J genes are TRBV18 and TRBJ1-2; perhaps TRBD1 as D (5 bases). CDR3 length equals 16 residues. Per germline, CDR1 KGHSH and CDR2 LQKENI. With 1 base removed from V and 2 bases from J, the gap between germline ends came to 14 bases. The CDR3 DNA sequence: TGTGCCAGCTCACCACGACACCCGGGGCAGAACTATGGCTACACCTTC. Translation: CASSPRHPGQNYGYTF.

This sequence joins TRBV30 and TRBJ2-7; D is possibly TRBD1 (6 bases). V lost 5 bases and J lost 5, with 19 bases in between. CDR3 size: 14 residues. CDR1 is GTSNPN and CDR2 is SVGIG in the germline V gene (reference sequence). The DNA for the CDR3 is TGTGCCTGGTCCCGAACAGGGACGGGCCACGAGCAGTACTTC. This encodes CAWSRTGTGHEQYF.

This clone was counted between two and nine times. The CDR3: CASSMSLNTEAFF. The CDR3 DNA follows: TGTGCCAGTAGTATGTCGTTGAACACTGAAGCTTTCTTT. J is TRBJ1-1 and V is TRBV19; D gene ambiguous. Germline values: CDR1 LNHDA, CDR2 SQIVND (reference sequence). Deletions cut 3 bases from V and 0 bases from J, with 5 bases between. This CDR3 is built from 13 residues.

The CDR3 here is CASSRQGNTGELFF. DNA of the CDR3: TGTGCCAGCAGCCGACAGGGGAACACCGGGGAGCTGTTTTTT. The genes are TRBV11-3 and TRBJ2-2, with TRBD1 matching over 7 bases. Germline V lookup: CDR1 SGHNT, CDR2 YENEEA. The J segment lost 1 base and the V segment lost 5 bases, leaving 1 base of the junction unmatched. The CDR3 extends over 14 amino acids.

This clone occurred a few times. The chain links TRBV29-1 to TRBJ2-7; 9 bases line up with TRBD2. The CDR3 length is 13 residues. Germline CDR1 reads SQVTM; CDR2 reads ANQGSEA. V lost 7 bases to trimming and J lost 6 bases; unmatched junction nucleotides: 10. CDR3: CSALAGVLSEQYF. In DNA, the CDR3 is TGCAGCGCGTTAGCGGGAGTGTTGTCCGAGCAGTACTTC.

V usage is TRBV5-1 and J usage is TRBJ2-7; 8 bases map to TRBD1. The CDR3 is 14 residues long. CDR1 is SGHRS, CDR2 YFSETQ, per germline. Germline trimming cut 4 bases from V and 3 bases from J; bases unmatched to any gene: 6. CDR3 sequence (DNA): TGCGCCAGCAGCCGACAGGGGCGAGACTACGAGCAGTACTTC. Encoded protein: CASSRQGRDYEQYF.

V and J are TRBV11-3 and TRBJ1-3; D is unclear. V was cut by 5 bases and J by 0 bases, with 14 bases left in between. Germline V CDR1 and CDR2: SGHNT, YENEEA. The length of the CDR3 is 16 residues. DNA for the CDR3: TGTGCCAGCAGCCAAGCGTGGCAGATCTCTGGAAACACCATATATTTT. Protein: CASSQAWQISGNTIYF.

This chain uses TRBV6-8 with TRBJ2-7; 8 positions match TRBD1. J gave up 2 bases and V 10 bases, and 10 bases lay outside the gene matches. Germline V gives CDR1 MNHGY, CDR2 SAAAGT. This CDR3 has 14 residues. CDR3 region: CATLAGTGAYEQYF. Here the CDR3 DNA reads TGTGCCACCTTAGCCGGGACAGGCGCCTACGAGCAGTACTTC.

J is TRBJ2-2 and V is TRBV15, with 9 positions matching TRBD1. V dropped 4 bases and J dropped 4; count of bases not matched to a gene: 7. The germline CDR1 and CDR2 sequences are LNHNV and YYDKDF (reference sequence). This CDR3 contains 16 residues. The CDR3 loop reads CATSKPGQGITGELFF. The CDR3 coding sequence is TGTGCCACCAGCAAGCCGGGACAGGGAATCACCGGGGAGCTGTTTTTT.

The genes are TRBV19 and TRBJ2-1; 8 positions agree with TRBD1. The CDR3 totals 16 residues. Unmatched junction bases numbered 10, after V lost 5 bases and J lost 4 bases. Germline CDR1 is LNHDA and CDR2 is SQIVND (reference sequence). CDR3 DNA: TGTGCCAGTAGTTACCGGGCAGGGGGCATGTACAATGAGCAGTTCTTC. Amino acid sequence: CASSYRAGGMYNEQFF.

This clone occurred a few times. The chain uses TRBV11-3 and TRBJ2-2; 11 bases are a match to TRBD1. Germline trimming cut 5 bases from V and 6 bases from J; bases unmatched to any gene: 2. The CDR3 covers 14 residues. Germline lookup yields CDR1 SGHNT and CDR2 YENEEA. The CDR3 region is CASSPGQGAGELFF. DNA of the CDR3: TGTGCCAGCAGCCCGGGACAGGGGGCCGGGGAGCTGTTTTTT.

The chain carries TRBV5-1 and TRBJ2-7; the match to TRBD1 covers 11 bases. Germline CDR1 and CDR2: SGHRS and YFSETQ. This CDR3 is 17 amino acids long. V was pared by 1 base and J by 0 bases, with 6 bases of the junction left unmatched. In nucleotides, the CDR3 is TGCGCCAGCAGCTTGATCCCCGGGACAGGGGGCTCCTACGAGCAGTACTTC. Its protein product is CASSLIPGTGGSYEQYF.

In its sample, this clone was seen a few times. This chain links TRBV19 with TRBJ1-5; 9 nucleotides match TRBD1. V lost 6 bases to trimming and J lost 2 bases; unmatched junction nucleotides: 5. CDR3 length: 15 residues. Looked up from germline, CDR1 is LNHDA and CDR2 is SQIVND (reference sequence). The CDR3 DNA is TGTGCCAGTAGAGAGGGACAGGGTGGCAATCAGCCCCAGCATTTT. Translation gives CASREGQGGNQPQHF.

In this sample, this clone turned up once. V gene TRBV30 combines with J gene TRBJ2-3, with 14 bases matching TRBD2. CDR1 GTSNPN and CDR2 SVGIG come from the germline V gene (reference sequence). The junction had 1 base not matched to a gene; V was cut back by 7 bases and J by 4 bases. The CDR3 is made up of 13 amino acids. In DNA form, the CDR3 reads TGTGCCTTGGGACTAGCGGGAGCAGATACGCAGTATTTT. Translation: CALGLAGADTQYF.

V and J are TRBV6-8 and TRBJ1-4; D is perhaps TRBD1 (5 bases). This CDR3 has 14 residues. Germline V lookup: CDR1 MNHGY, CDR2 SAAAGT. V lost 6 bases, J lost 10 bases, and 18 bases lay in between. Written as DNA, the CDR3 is TGTGCCAGCAGCAACGAGGCAGGGTTGGCAAAACTGTTTTTT. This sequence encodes CASSNEAGLAKLFF.

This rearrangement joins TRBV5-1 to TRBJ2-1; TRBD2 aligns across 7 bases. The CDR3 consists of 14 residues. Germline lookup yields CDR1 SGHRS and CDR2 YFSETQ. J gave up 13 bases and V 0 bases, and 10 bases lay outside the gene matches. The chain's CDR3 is CASSLASFSGRQFF. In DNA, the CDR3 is TGCGCCAGCAGCTTGGCCTCCTTTAGCGGGCGACAGTTCTTC.

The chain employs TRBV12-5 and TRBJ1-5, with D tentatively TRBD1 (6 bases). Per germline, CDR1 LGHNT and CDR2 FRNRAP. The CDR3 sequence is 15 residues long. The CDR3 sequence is CASINPGQTNQPQHF. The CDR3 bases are TGTGCCAGCATTAACCCCGGACAGACAAATCAGCCCCAGCATTTT.

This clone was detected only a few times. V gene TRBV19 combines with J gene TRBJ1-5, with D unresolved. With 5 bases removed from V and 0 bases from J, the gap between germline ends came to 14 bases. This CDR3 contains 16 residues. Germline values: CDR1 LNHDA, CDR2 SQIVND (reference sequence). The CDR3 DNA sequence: TGTGCCAGTAGTTTTGCCTGGGGAAATAGCAATCAGCCCCAGCATTTT. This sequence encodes CASSFAWGNSNQPQHF.

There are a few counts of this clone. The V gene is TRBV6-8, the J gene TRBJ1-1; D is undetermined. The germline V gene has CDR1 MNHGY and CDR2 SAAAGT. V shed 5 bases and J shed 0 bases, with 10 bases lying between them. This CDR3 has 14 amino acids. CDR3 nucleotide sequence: TGTGCCAGCAGTCCCGGTGGGATGAACACTGAAGCTTTCTTT. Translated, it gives CASSPGGMNTEAFF.

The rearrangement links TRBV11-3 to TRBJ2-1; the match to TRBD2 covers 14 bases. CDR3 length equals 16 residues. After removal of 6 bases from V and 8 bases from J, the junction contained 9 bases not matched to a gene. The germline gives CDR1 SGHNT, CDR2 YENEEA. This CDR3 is CASRRGTSGRFDEQFF. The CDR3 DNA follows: TGTGCCAGCAGACGGGGGACTAGCGGGAGATTCGATGAGCAGTTCTTC.

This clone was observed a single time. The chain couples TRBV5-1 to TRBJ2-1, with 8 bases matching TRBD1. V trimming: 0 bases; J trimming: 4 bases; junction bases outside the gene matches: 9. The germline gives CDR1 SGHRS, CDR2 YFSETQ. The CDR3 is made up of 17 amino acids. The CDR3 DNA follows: TGCGCCAGCAGCTTGGCCATGGGACAGGTCGTTTACAATGAGCAGTTCTTC. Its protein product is CASSLAMGQVVYNEQFF. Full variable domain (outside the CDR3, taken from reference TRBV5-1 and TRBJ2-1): KAGVTQTPRYLIKTRGQQVTLSCSPISGHRSVSWYQQTPGQGLQFLFEYFSETQRNKGNFPGRFSGRQFSNSRSEMNVSTLELGDSALYLCASSLAMGQVVYNEQFFGPGTRLTVL.

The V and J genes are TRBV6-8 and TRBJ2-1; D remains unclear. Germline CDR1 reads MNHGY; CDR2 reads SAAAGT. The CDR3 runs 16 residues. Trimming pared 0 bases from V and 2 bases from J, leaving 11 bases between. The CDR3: CASSYSSGPAYNEQFF. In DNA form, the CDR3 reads TGTGCCAGCAGTTACTCGTCGGGCCCAGCCTACAATGAGCAGTTCTTC.

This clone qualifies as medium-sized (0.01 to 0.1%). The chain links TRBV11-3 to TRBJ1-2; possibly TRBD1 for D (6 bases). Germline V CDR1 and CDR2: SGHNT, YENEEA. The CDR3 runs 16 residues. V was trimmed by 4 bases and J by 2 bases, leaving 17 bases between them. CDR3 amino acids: CASSSPDRPKNYGYTF. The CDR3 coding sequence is TGTGCCAGCAGCTCCCCGGACAGACCGAAAAACTATGGCTACACCTTC.

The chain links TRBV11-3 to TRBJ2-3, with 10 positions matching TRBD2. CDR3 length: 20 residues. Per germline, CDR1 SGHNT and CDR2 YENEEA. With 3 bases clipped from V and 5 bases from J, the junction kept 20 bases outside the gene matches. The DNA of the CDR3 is TGTGCCAGCAGCTTCAGCCGTCTTTCAGCGGGAGGGCCCGGGGGAGATACGCAGTATTTT. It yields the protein CASSFSRLSAGGPGGDTQYF.

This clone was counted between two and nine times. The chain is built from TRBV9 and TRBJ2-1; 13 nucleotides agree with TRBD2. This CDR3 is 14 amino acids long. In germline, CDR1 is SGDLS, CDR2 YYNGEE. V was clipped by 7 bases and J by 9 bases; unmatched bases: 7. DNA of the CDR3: TGTGCCAGCGGGCGGACTAGCGGGAGAACTGAGCAGTTCTTC. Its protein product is CASGRTSGRTEQFF.